This T cell receptor (beta chain) came from a study of breast tumors, draining lymph nodes, adjacent tissues. The study, taken as a whole, reports: Compared with lymph nodes, tumors were less diverse; compared with nontumor tissue, more.

This clonotype was recorded many times. Its target is unknown. CDR3 size: 10 residues. The germline CDR1 and CDR2 sequences are SGHKS and YYEKEE (reference sequence). V was trimmed by 6 bases and J by 5 bases, leaving 5 bases between them. One entry per CDR3 protein results from TCRdb running MiXCR on the multiplex PCR reads. The sample lists tens of thousands of distinct CDR3 sequences, roughly 24% occurring once. Material: breast tumor tissue. The chain recombines TRBV5-5 with TRBJ2-5, with D unclear. The receptor's source is a female donor with breast cancer. Some clones in this sample may be carry-over from other donors' samples. The chain's CDR3 is CASNGETQYF. The CDR3 bases are TGTGCCAGCAACGGGGAGACCCAGTACTTC. The whole variable domain, remainder taken from reference TRBV5-5 and TRBJ2-5, is DAGVTQSPTHLIKTRGQQVTLRCSPISGHKSVSWYQQVLGQGPQFIFQYYEKEERGRGNFPDRFSARQFPNYSSELNVNALLLGDSALYLCASNGETQYFGPGTRLLVL.